What follows are 15 T cell receptor beta chains derived from one specimen sequenced in a study of blood T cell repertoires in COVID-19. TCRdb keeps only in-frame clones here, not all; method: immunoSEQ multiplex PCR. The repertoire has some 160,000 clones, roughly 77% of them found once; the top ten carry around 7%. Sequencing was performed on peripheral blood. All receptors come from a man in his sixties or seventies with active or convalescent COVID-19.

The chain is built from TRBV20-1 and TRBJ1-1; TRBD1 might be the D (5 bases). Germline V lookup: CDR1 DFQATT, CDR2 SNEGSKA (reference sequence). This CDR3 is built from 11 residues. The CDR3 protein is CVRRANTEAFF. The DNA of the CDR3 is TGCGTCCGCAGGGCGAACACTGAAGCTTTCTTT.

V gene TRBV3-1 (or the pseudogene TRBV3-2) combines with J gene TRBJ2-5; 8 bases are shared with TRBD2. The CDR3 sequence is 16 residues long. In germline, CDR1 is LGHDT, CDR2 YNNKEL (reference sequence). The V and J ends lost 1 base and 5 bases, in that order; junction bases with no gene match: 9. CDR3 loop: CASSQGTGRVAETQYF. In DNA form, the CDR3 reads TGTGCCAGCAGCCAAGGAACCGGGAGGGTAGCCGAGACCCAGTACTTC.

This chain connects TRBV2 to TRBJ2-5, with TRBD2 identical over 10 bases. CDR1 is SNHLY and CDR2 is FYNNEI in the germline V gene. The V and J ends lost 3 bases and 4 bases, in that order; junction bases with no gene match: 8. The CDR3 extends over 16 amino acids. CDR3 sequence (DNA): TGTGCCAGCAGTGAGTGGGCCAGCGGGGGGGCAGAGACCCAGTACTTC. This sequence encodes CASSEWASGGAETQYF.

The chain is built from TRBV30 and TRBJ2-7; 8 nucleotides agree with TRBD1. The CDR3 is 13 amino acids. Germline CDR1 is GTSNPN and CDR2 is SVGIG (reference sequence). Trimming at V came to 5 bases and at J to 5 bases, leaving 8 bases not matched to a gene. CDR3 region: CAWDGQGFNEQYF. The CDR3, as DNA: TGTGCCTGGGACGGACAGGGTTTTAACGAGCAGTACTTC.

The chain joins TRBV18 to TRBJ1-3; TRBD1 aligns across 8 bases. V lost 3 bases to trimming and J lost 4 bases; unmatched junction nucleotides: 5. This CDR3 is built from 15 residues. Germline CDR1 reads KGHSH; CDR2 reads LQKENI. The CDR3 loop reads CASSPDRTGGNTIYF. CDR3 nucleotide sequence: TGTGCCAGCTCACCCGATCGGACAGGGGGAAACACCATATATTTT.

This sequence joins TRBV5-1 and TRBJ1-1; 8 bases match TRBD1. The CDR3 length is 14 residues. Trimming at V came to 4 bases and at J to 5 bases, leaving 7 bases not matched to a gene. Germline CDR1 is SGHRS and CDR2 is YFSETQ. The CDR3 nucleotides read TGCGCCAGCAGCCCCGACAGGGGCGGTACTGAAGCTTTCTTT. It encodes CASSPDRGGTEAFF. Full variable domain (rest looked up from reference TRBV5-1 and TRBJ1-1): KAGVTQTPRYLIKTRGQQVTLSCSPISGHRSVSWYQQTPGQGLQFLFEYFSETQRNKGNFPGRFSGRQFSNSRSEMNVSTLELGDSALYLCASSPDRGGTEAFFGQGTRLTVV.

This clone appeared a single time. This chain joins TRBV3-1 (or the pseudogene TRBV3-2) and TRBJ2-2; 8 bases map to TRBD1. This CDR3 contains 15 residues. CDR1 and CDR2 (germline): LGHDT, YNNKEL (reference sequence). Trimming cost V 9 bases and J 8 bases; bases outside gene matches: 14. As DNA, the CDR3 is TGTGCCAGTCTTATGGACAGGGTACGTACTGGGGAGCTGTTTTTT. This encodes CASLMDRVRTGELFF.

The sample holds a few counts of this clone. V usage is TRBV18 and J usage is TRBJ1-1; tentative D call: TRBD1 (5 bases). V gave up 0 bases and J gave up 3 bases, with 8 bases separating them. Germline values: CDR1 KGHSH, CDR2 LQKENI. The CDR3 is 14 amino acids. CDR3 sequence: CASSPPTRDTEAFF. CDR3 bases: TGTGCCAGCTCACCACCTACCAGGGACACTGAAGCTTTCTTT. The variable domain in full, completed from reference TRBV18 and TRBJ1-1, reads NAGVMQNPRHLVRRRGQEARLRCSPMKGHSHVYWYRQLPEEGLKFMVYLQKENIIDESGMPKERFSAEFPKEGPSILRIQQVVRGDSAAYFCASSPPTRDTEAFFGQGTRLTVV.

The chain has TRBV6-5 and TRBJ1-2; tentatively, D is TRBD1 (6 bases). Per germline, CDR1 MNHEY and CDR2 SVGAGI. Trimming shortened V by 6 bases and J by 2 bases, and 10 bases separated the two germline ends. This CDR3 has 13 residues. As DNA, the CDR3 is TGTGCCAGCAGCCCGGGACAAAACTATGGCTACACCTTC. As protein: CASSPGQNYGYTF.

The V gene is TRBV4-3, the J gene TRBJ1-1; the match to TRBD1 covers 9 bases. Losses at the gene ends were 4 bases for V and 7 bases for J; bases not matched to a gene: 7. This CDR3 contains 14 residues. Germline V gene sequence: CDR1 LGHNA, CDR2 YSLEER. The CDR3: CASSPWGGQGEAFF. The CDR3 region has the DNA TGCGCCAGCAGCCCATGGGGGGGACAGGGTGAAGCTTTCTTT.

This clone occurred a few times. V gene TRBV6-5 combines with J gene TRBJ2-3; D not certain. V was shortened by 7 bases and J by 0 bases, with 11 bases between the two germline ends. Germline V CDR1 and CDR2: MNHEY, SVGAGI. The CDR3 contains 14 residues. CDR3 amino acids: CASKLGLSTDTQYF. The DNA for the CDR3 is TGTGCCAGCAAGCTAGGCCTTAGCACAGATACGCAGTATTTT.

The rearrangement joins TRBV7-9 to TRBJ1-1; D is perhaps TRBD1 (5 bases). This CDR3 region has 14 residues. The germline V and J ends were trimmed by 3 bases and 5 bases, with 13 bases remaining between them. Germline values: CDR1 SEHNR, CDR2 FQNEAQ (reference sequence). In nucleotides, the CDR3 is TGTGCCAGCAGCTTGGGGACTTCTTCTACTGAAGCTTTCTTT. Protein product: CASSLGTSSTEAFF. Supplemented by reference TRBV7-9 and TRBJ1-1, the full variable domain reads DTGVSQNPRHKITKRGQNVTFRCDPISEHNRLYWYRQTLGQGPEFLTYFQNEAQLEKSRLLSDRFSAERPKGSFSTLEIQRTEQGDSAMYLCASSLGTSSTEAFFGQGTRLTVV.

This clone appeared a single time. The genes are TRBV20-1 and TRBJ2-1; no reliable D call. V gave up 3 bases and J gave up 4 bases, with 10 bases separating them. In germline, CDR1 is DFQATT, CDR2 SNEGSKA (reference sequence). The CDR3 contains 13 residues. CDR3 sequence: CSASESAYNEQFF. The CDR3 DNA sequence: TGCAGTGCTAGTGAGAGCGCTTACAATGAGCAGTTCTTC.

V and J are TRBV11-2 and TRBJ2-5, with TRBD2 as a possible D gene (6 bases). The V and J ends lost 2 bases and 5 bases respectively, with 9 bases between them. This CDR3 is 13 amino acids long. Germline values: CDR1 SGHAT, CDR2 FQNNGV. The CDR3 DNA is TGTGCCAGCAGCTTACCGGAGGGTGAGACCCAGTACTTC. It codes for CASSLPEGETQYF. The whole variable domain, filled in from reference TRBV11-2 and TRBJ2-5, reads EAGVAQSPRYKIIEKRQSVAFWCNPISGHATLYWYQQILGQGPKLLIQFQNNGVVDDSQLPKDRFSAERLKGVDSTLKIQPAKLEDSAVYLCASSLPEGETQYFGPGTRLLVL.

The chain recombines TRBV15 with TRBJ2-7, with D tentatively TRBD1 (5 bases). Germline V gives CDR1 LNHNV, CDR2 YYDKDF (reference sequence). This CDR3 has 13 amino acids. Trimming left V 3 bases short and J 2 bases short, with 8 bases between. The CDR3 DNA reads as TGTGCCACCAGCAGCCAGACAGCCTACGAGCAGTACTTC. This translates into CATSSQTAYEQYF.